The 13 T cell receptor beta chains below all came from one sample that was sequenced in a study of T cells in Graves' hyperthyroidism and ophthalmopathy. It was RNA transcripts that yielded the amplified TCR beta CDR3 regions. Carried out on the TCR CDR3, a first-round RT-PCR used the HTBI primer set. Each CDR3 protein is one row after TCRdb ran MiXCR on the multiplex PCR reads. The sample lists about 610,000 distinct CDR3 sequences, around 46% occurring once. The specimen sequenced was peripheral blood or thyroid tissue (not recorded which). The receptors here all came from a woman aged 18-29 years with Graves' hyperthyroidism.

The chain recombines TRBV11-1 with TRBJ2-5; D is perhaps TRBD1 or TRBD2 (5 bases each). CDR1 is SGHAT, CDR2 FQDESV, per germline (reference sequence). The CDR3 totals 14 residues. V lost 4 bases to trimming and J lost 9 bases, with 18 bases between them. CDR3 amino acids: CASSSPGTGVSQYF. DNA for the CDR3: TGTGCCAGCAGCTCCCCGGGGACCGGGGTATCCCAGTACTTC.

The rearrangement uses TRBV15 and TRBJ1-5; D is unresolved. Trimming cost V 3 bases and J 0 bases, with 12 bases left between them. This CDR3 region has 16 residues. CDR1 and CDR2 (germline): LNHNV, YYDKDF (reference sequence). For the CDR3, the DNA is TGTGCCACCAGCAGCTCCCGTCGGTATAGCAATCAGCCCCAGCATTTT. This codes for CATSSSRRYSNQPQHF.

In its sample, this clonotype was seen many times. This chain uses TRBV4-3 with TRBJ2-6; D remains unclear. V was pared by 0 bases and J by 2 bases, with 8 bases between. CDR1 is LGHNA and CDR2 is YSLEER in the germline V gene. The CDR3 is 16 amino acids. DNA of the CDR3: TGCGCCAGCAGCCAAGATTTTACCACTGGGGCCAACGTCCTGACTTTC. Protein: CASSQDFTTGANVLTF.

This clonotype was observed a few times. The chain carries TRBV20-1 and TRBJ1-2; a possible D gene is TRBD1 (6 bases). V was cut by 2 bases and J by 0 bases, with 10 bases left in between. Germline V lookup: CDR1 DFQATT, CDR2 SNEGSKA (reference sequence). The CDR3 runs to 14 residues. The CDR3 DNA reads TGCAGTGCTAGAATCCACAGGGCTAACTATGGCTACACCTTC. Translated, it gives CSARIHRANYGYTF.

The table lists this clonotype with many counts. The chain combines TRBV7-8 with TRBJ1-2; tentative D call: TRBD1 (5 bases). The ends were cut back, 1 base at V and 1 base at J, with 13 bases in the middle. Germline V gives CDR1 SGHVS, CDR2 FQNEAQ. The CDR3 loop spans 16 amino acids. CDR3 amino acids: CASSLGGRGSNYGYTF. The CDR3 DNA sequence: TGTGCCAGCAGCTTAGGAGGTCGGGGGAGTAACTATGGCTACACCTTC. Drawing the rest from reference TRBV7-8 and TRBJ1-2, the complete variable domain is GAGVSQSPRYKVAKRGQDVALRCDPISGHVSLFWYQQALGQGPEFLTYFQNEAQLDKSGLPSDRFFAERPEGSVSTLKIQRTQQEDSAVYLCASSLGGRGSNYGYTFGSGTRLTVV.

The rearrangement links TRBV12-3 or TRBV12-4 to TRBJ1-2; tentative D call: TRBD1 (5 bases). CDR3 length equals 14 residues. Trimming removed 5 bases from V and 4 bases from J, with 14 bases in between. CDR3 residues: CASSPSGTTYGYTF. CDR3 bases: TGTGCCAGCAGTCCCTCCGGGACTACCTATGGCTACACCTTC.

The CDR3 DNA follows: TGTGCCAGTGGACGTACTAGCTTCAATGAGCAGTTCTTC. Its protein is CASGRTSFNEQFF. This sequence joins TRBV19 and TRBJ2-1, with a possible D match to TRBD2 (6 bases). Trimming removed 8 bases from V and 6 bases from J, with 14 bases in between. The CDR3 covers 13 residues. CDR1 and CDR2 from the germline V gene are LNHDA and SQIVND (reference sequence).

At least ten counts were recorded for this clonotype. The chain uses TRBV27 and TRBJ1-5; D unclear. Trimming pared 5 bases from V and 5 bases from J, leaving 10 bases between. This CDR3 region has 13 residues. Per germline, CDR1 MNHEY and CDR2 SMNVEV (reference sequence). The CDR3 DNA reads TGTGCCAGCAGTCCCTCCAGTTATCAGCCCCAGCATTTT. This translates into CASSPSSYQPQHF.

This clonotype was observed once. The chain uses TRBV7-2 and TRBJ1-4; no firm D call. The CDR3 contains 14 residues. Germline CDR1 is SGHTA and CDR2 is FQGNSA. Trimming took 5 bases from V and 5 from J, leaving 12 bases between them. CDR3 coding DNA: TGTGCCAGCAGCCCCGATGGGGAAAATGAAAAACTGTTTTTT. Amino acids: CASSPDGENEKLFF.

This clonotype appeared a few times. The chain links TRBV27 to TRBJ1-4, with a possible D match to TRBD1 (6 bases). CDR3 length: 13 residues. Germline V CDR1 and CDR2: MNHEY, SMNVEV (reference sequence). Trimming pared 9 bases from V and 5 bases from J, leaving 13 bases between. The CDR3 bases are TGTGCCAGTTCTGGGGGCCCCAATGAAAAACTGTTTTTT. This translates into CASSGGPNEKLFF. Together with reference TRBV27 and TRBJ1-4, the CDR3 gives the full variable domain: EAQVTQNPRYLITVTGKKLTVTCSQNMNHEYMSWYRQDPGLGLRQIYYSMNVEVTDKGDVPEGYKVSRKEKRNFPLILESPSPNQTSLYFCASSGGPNEKLFFGSGTQLSVL.

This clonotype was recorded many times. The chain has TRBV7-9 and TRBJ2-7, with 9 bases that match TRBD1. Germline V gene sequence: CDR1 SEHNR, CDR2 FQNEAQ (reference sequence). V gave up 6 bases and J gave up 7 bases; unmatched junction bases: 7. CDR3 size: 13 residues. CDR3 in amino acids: CASRTQGAREQYF. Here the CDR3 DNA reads TGTGCCAGCAGAACACAGGGGGCGAGAGAGCAGTACTTC.

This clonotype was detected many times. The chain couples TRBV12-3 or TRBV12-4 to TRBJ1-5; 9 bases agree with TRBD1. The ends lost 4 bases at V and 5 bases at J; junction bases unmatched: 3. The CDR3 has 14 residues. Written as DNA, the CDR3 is TGTGCCAGCAGTTCACAGGGGGCCCATCAGCCCCAGCATTTT. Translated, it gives CASSSQGAHQPQHF.

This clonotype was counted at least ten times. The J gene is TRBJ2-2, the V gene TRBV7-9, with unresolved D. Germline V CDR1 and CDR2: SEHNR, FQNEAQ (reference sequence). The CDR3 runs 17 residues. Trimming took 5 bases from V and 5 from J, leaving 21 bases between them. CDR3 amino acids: CASSPGSSRSQTGELFF. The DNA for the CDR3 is TGTGCCAGCAGCCCAGGTAGCAGCCGCTCGCAAACCGGGGAGCTGTTTTTT. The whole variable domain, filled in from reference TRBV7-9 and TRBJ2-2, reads DTGVSQNPRHKITKRGQNVTFRCDPISEHNRLYWYRQTLGQGPEFLTYFQNEAQLEKSRLLSDRFSAERPKGSFSTLEIQRTEQGDSAMYLCASSPGSSRSQTGELFFGEGSRLTVL.